The subject of this entry is one T cell receptor beta chain. Its matching antigen is unknown. This table comes from immunoSEQ multiplex PCR, and its TCRdb copy is limited to in-frame clones, with some not included. This table has a few hundred thousand clones, approximately 90% appearing once. The sample comes from a study of cytomegalovirus exposure and HLA in healthy donors. Whole-study results and caveats: Under in vitro conditions, a few CMV-associated chains were confirmed as specific for CMV antigens.

The ends were cut back, 3 bases at V and 5 bases at J, with 14 bases in the middle. CDR1 is MGHDK and CDR2 is SYGVNS in the germline V gene. This CDR3 has 15 residues. The sequencing input was PBMCs. This clonotype originated in a woman between 18 and 29 years old in good health and CMV-seronegative. V and J are TRBV25-1 and TRBJ2-1, with D perhaps matching TRBD2 (6 bases). This CDR3 reads CASSDPGTPHNEQFF. CDR3 nucleotide sequence: TGTGCCAGCAGTGACCCGGGGACTCCGCACAATGAGCAGTTCTTC.